Below are 14 T cell receptor beta chains sequenced from a single sample in a study of shared clonotypes between healthy human individuals. TCRdb keeps only in-frame clones here, not all; method: immunoSEQ multiplex PCR. Here the sample spans 1.6 million or so clones, approximately 96% being singletons. The sequenced sample consisted of naive CD4+ T cells sorted from blood. Specified subset: CD45RA+ positively selected. Source of these receptors: a man aged 25 to 45 in good health.

The J gene is TRBJ2-7, the V gene TRBV25-1; the D gene is possibly TRBD2 (6 bases). V was pared by 3 bases and J by 0 bases, with 15 bases between. This CDR3 is 16 amino acids long. Germline V gene sequence: CDR1 MGHDK, CDR2 SYGVNS. The CDR3 spells CASSEGRMRDSYEQYF. The CDR3 DNA follows: TGTGCCAGCAGTGAGGGCAGGATGCGGGACTCCTACGAGCAGTACTTC.

The chain recombines TRBV5-6 with TRBJ2-5; 7 bases fit TRBD2. V was clipped by 3 bases and J by 5 bases; unmatched bases: 7. The CDR3 is made up of 14 amino acids. CDR1 SGHDT and CDR2 YYEEEE come from the germline V gene. The CDR3 nucleotides are TGTGCCAGCAGCTCGCCACGTAGCGGGGAGACCCAGTACTTC. This codes for CASSSPRSGETQYF.

This clone was found a few times. This chain joins TRBV10-2 and TRBJ1-5; 9 positions match TRBD1. The CDR3 runs 15 residues. Looked up from germline, CDR1 is WSHSY and CDR2 is SAAADI. After removal of 6 bases from V and 3 bases from J, the junction contained 6 bases not matched to a gene. The DNA of the CDR3 is TGCGCCAGCAGATCCGGGACAGGGACCAATCAGCCCCAGCATTTT. Amino acids: CASRSGTGTNQPQHF.

This clone was detected only a few times. The V call is TRBV29-1, the J call TRBJ2-1; D is unclear. Trimming removed 7 bases from V and 0 bases from J, with 10 bases in between. The CDR3 consists of 13 residues. From germline, CDR1 is SQVTM and CDR2 ANQGSEA. The DNA for the CDR3 is TGCAGCGGTGACGGAAGCTCCTACAATGAGCAGTTCTTC. Its translation: CSGDGSSYNEQFF.

The gene calls are TRBV19 and TRBJ1-1; D is ambiguous. The CDR3 is made up of 16 amino acids. CDR1 LNHDA and CDR2 SQIVND come from the germline V gene (reference sequence). The V end lost 7 bases, the J end lost 3 bases, and 21 bases lay between the germline ends. The CDR3 DNA reads TGTGCCAGTACCTTTAGGGCCCCCCGGAGGGACACTGAAGCTTTCTTT. It is translated as CASTFRAPRRDTEAFF.

Concerning this clone: The sample carries other DNA sequences with the same CDR3. This chain connects TRBV9 to TRBJ2-3; no definite D call. The V gene lost 4 bases and the J gene lost 3 bases, with 6 bases spanning the gap. Germline CDR1 is SGDLS and CDR2 is YYNGEE. The CDR3 covers 12 residues. The CDR3 nucleotides read TGTGCCAGCAGCTCATCTACAGATACGCAGTATTTT. Its translation: CASSSSTDTQYF.

This clone was seen a single time. The chain recombines TRBV7-8 with TRBJ2-5; TRBD2 matches 7 bases. CDR1 and CDR2 from the germline V gene are SGHVS and FQNEAQ. The length of the CDR3 is 17 residues. V lost 0 bases, J lost 4 bases, and 11 bases stayed unmatched. CDR3 protein: CASSLAGGIKLIETQYF. The DNA for the CDR3 is TGTGCCAGCAGCTTAGCGGGAGGGATAAAATTAATAGAGACCCAGTACTTC. The full variable domain, with the rest looked up from reference TRBV7-8 and TRBJ2-5, is GAGVSQSPRYKVAKRGQDVALRCDPISGHVSLFWYQQALGQGPEFLTYFQNEAQLDKSGLPSDRFFAERPEGSVSTLKIQRTQQEDSAVYLCASSLAGGIKLIETQYFGPGTRLLVL.

The chain links TRBV5-6 to TRBJ2-7; possibly TRBD2 for D (5 bases). This CDR3 spans 12 amino acids. Trimming pared 4 bases from V and 1 base from J, leaving 6 bases between. Germline V gives CDR1 SGHDT, CDR2 YYEEEE. The CDR3 reads CASSPGSYEQYF. The CDR3 coding sequence is TGTGCCAGCAGCCCGGGGTCCTACGAGCAGTACTTC.

Turning to this clone: This CDR3 is missing its conserved last phenylalanine or tryptophan, likely due to a read error. The DNA is left out, because the CDR3 cannot be placed on it with certainty; the CDR3 is given as TCRdb lists it. Other DNA sequences in this sample translate to the same CDR3. The chain is built from TRBV29-1 and TRBJ2-7; the D call of TRBD2 is as the table states it, not checked on the DNA. The CDR3 sequence runs 9 residues, both termini included. Germline V gene data show CDR1 as SQVTM and CDR2 as ANQGSEA. This chain's CDR3 is CSGGGTETY.

The chain employs TRBV11-3 and TRBJ2-7; D may match TRBD1 or TRBD2 (5 bases each). V was trimmed by 5 bases and J by 0 bases, leaving 14 bases between them. There are 15 residues in the CDR3. Germline CDR1 SGHNT, CDR2 YENEEA. Here the CDR3 reads CASSIGATNSYEQYF. The CDR3 DNA sequence: TGTGCCAGCAGCATAGGGGCGACTAACTCCTACGAGCAGTACTTC.

The chain recombines TRBV2 with TRBJ1-2; no definite D call. The CDR3 has 13 amino acids. Per the germline V gene, CDR1 is SNHLY and CDR2 is FYNNEI. V lost 3 bases to trimming and J lost 2 bases, with 7 bases between them. The CDR3 protein is CASSDMGNYGYTF. The CDR3 nucleotides are TGTGCCAGCAGTGATATGGGGAACTATGGCTACACCTTC.

V usage is TRBV5-1 and J usage is TRBJ2-3, with TRBD2 matching over 7 bases. CDR3 length: 15 amino acids. In germline, CDR1 is SGHRS, CDR2 YFSETQ. V lost 3 bases, J lost 1 base, and 5 bases stayed unmatched. The CDR3 reads CASSSRRGGTDTQYF. Written as DNA, the CDR3 is TGCGCCAGCAGCTCCCGCCGGGGGGGCACAGATACGCAGTATTTT. Full variable domain (rest looked up from reference TRBV5-1 and TRBJ2-3): KAGVTQTPRYLIKTRGQQVTLSCSPISGHRSVSWYQQTPGQGLQFLFEYFSETQRNKGNFPGRFSGRQFSNSRSEMNVSTLELGDSALYLCASSSRRGGTDTQYFGPGTRLTVL.

In nucleotides, the CDR3 is TGTGCCAGCAGCGCCGAACTTCAGGGATCGTTGAGCTACACCTTC. It translates to CASSAELQGSLSYTF. The V and J genes are TRBV7-9 and TRBJ1-2, with D perhaps TRBD1 (5 bases). V was clipped by 5 bases and J by 9 bases, with 22 bases between them. The CDR3 is made up of 15 amino acids. CDR1 and CDR2 (germline): SEHNR, FQNEAQ (reference sequence).

With respect to this clone: One junction end disagrees with the germline gene, perhaps due to a read error. The J gene is TRBJ2-7, the V gene TRBV14; 8 bases agree with TRBD1. CDR1 and CDR2 from the germline V gene are SGHDN and FVKESK. This CDR3 region has 15 residues. The CDR3 DNA reads TGTGCCAGCACCCAAGTTACTACAGGGGGAGGCGAGCAGTACTTC. Translating gives CASTQVTTGGGEQYF.